The 22 T cell receptor beta chains in this list originate from one sample, sequenced in a study of T cell repertoires in cytomegalovirus infection (dated by TCRdb to between 2018 and 2021). The reads were generated on an Illumina HiSeq 1500. The public reads were reprocessed in TCRdb via fastp at Q25 and MiXCR, keeping in-frame beta chains. Rows with a matching CDR3 protein are joined into one entry that keeps the most common DNA and genes. The sample table holds fewer than 85,000 distinct CDR3 sequences, of which 4% were seen once. The ten biggest clones cover about 20% of the sample. Sequencing used PBMCs. The receptor source for this set is a human donor in good health (CMV status not recorded). Some clones in this sample may be carry-over from other donors' samples.

This clonotype was observed many times. The rearrangement joins TRBV6-5 to TRBJ2-7, with D unclear. Germline CDR1 reads MNHEY; CDR2 reads SVGAGI. This CDR3 region has 13 residues. V was clipped by 6 bases and J by 2 bases, with 11 bases between them. The CDR3 loop reads CASSPGHTYEQYF. CDR3 bases: TGTGCCAGCAGCCCCGGTCATACCTACGAGCAGTACTTC.

This clonotype occurred many times. The chain has TRBV29-1 and TRBJ1-1; 8 positions match TRBD1. This CDR3 spans 13 amino acids. Germline loops: CDR1 SQVTM, CDR2 ANQGSEA. Trimming cost V 5 bases and J 6 bases; bases outside gene matches: 8. In nucleotides, the CDR3 is TGCAGCGTTTCCACAGGGGGGAAGGCTGAAGCTTTCTTT. It is translated as CSVSTGGKAEAFF. Together with reference TRBV29-1 and TRBJ1-1, the CDR3 gives the full variable domain: SAVISQKPSRDICQRGTSLTIQCQVDSQVTMMFWYRQQPGQSLTLIATANQGSEATYESGFVIDKFPISRPNLTFSTLTVSNMSPEDSSIYLCSVSTGGKAEAFFGQGTRLTVV.

This clonotype was seen at least ten times. The V call is TRBV7-2, the J call TRBJ1-2; a weak D match, TRBD1 (6 bases). This CDR3 is 13 amino acids long. Per germline, CDR1 SGHTA and CDR2 FQGNSA. Trimming removed 4 bases from V and 4 bases from J, with 10 bases in between. The CDR3 here is CASSSGQFYGYTF. The CDR3 DNA follows: TGTGCCAGCAGCTCTGGACAGTTCTATGGCTACACCTTC.

This clonotype was seen many times. The chain's CDR3 is CASSQSGGKSSGANVLTF. In DNA, the CDR3 is TGTGCCAGCAGCCAGTCGGGGGGGAAGAGCTCTGGGGCCAACGTCCTGACTTTC. The chain employs TRBV7-2 and TRBJ2-6, with TRBD2 matching 8 bases. This CDR3 comprises 18 residues. The J segment lost 0 bases and the V segment lost 5 bases, leaving 9 bases of the junction unmatched. Germline CDR1 and CDR2: SGHTA and FQGNSA.

This clonotype was seen ten or more times. The J gene is TRBJ1-2, the V gene TRBV7-2; 9 bases line up with TRBD1. Trimming at V came to 5 bases and at J to 2 bases, leaving 6 bases not matched to a gene. The CDR3 is 15 residues long. Germline CDR1 reads SGHTA; CDR2 reads FQGNSA. CDR3 nucleotides: TGTGCCAGCAGCCAGCCACAGGGGGCGAACTATGGCTACACCTTC. It yields the protein CASSQPQGANYGYTF. Supplemented by reference TRBV7-2 and TRBJ1-2, the full variable domain reads GAGVSQSPSNKVTEKGKDVELRCDPISGHTALYWYRQSLGQGLEFLIYFQGNSAPDKSGLPSDRFSAERTGGSVSTLTIQRTQQEDSAVYLCASSQPQGANYGYTFGSGTRLTVV.

This clonotype was picked up many times. The V call is TRBV10-3, the J call TRBJ1-3; no firm D call. From germline, CDR1 is ENHRY and CDR2 SYGVKD. This CDR3 has 15 residues. V lost 5 bases and J 1 base, leaving 12 bases between the germline ends. The CDR3 sequence: CAISTSTESGNTIYF. In nucleotides, the CDR3 is TGTGCCATCAGTACCTCGACGGAGTCTGGAAACACCATATATTTT.

There are many counts of this clonotype. V and J are TRBV6-6 and TRBJ1-6; 7 bases fit TRBD1. Looked up from germline, CDR1 is MNHNY and CDR2 is SVGAGI (reference sequence). CDR3 length: 16 residues. Losses at the gene ends were 6 bases for V and 7 bases for J; bases not matched to a gene: 12. The CDR3 protein is CASSLRTGASNSPLHF. In nucleotides, the CDR3 is TGTGCCAGCAGCCTACGGACAGGCGCCTCCAATTCACCCCTCCACTTT.

This clonotype was seen repeatedly, ten times or more. V is TRBV5-6 and J is TRBJ2-3, with TRBD2 matching over 12 bases. The CDR3 covers 17 residues. In germline, CDR1 is SGHDT, CDR2 YYEEEE. The J segment lost 2 bases and the V segment lost 4 bases, leaving 8 bases of the junction unmatched. CDR3 sequence reads: CASSRTSGALYTDTQYF. The DNA of the CDR3 is TGTGCCAGCAGCCGGACTAGCGGGGCTTTATACACAGATACGCAGTATTTT.

This clonotype occurred many times. The chain recombines TRBV19 with TRBJ1-1; perhaps TRBD1 as D (6 bases). The length of the CDR3 is 13 residues. Per germline, CDR1 LNHDA and CDR2 SQIVND (reference sequence). With 4 bases removed from V and 10 bases from J, the gap between germline ends came to 16 bases. CDR3 nucleotide sequence: TGTGCCAGTAGTACCCCATTGGAGGGGGGAGCTTTCTTT. It specifies CASSTPLEGGAFF.

This clonotype came up many times. The chain carries TRBV20-1 and TRBJ2-3; 10 bases match TRBD1. The germline V gene encodes CDR1 DFQATT and CDR2 SNEGSKA (reference sequence). The CDR3 totals 15 residues. Unmatched junction bases numbered 6, after V lost 5 bases and J lost 1 base. The CDR3 here is CSAERQGAGTDTQYF. CDR3 sequence (DNA): TGCAGTGCTGAACGACAGGGGGCTGGCACAGATACGCAGTATTTT.

Ten or more counts support this clonotype. The chain is built from TRBV7-2 and TRBJ2-7, with D tentatively TRBD1 (6 bases). The germline V and J ends were trimmed by 5 bases and 0 bases, with 14 bases remaining between them. The CDR3 sequence is 15 residues long. CDR1 and CDR2 from the germline V gene are SGHTA and FQGNSA. CDR3 DNA: TGTGCCAGCAGCAAACGACAGGCGAGCTCCTACGAGCAGTACTTC. This gives the protein CASSKRQASSYEQYF. The variable domain in full, with the rest retrieved from reference TRBV7-2 and TRBJ2-7, is GAGVSQSPSNKVTEKGKDVELRCDPISGHTALYWYRQSLGQGLEFLIYFQGNSAPDKSGLPSDRFSAERTGGSVSTLTIQRTQQEDSAVYLCASSKRQASSYEQYFGPGTRLTVT.

This clonotype was observed many times. V is TRBV19 and J is TRBJ1-1; no definite D call. Trimming stripped 5 bases from V and 3 bases from J, with 19 bases between. CDR1 is LNHDA, CDR2 SQIVND, per germline (reference sequence). This CDR3 is built from 16 residues. The CDR3 is CASSSIWTDEDTEAFF. The CDR3 coding sequence is TGTGCCAGTAGTTCCATTTGGACGGATGAGGACACTGAAGCTTTCTTT.

This clonotype was seen many times. The chain has TRBV7-3 and TRBJ2-3; 10 positions match TRBD2. V dropped 5 bases and J dropped 0; count of bases not matched to a gene: 8. The CDR3 totals 17 residues. Germline loops: CDR1 SGHTA, CDR2 FQGTGA. The CDR3 region has the DNA TGTGCCAGCAGCCTACGACGGACTAGCGGAAGCACAGATACGCAGTATTTT. This encodes CASSLRRTSGSTDTQYF.

This clonotype was seen at least ten times. This chain connects TRBV20-1 to TRBJ1-6; TRBD1 matches at 10 bases. The CDR3 consists of 16 residues. V lost 5 bases, J lost 6 bases, and 10 bases stayed unmatched. Germline V lookup: CDR1 DFQATT, CDR2 SNEGSKA (reference sequence). CDR3 sequence reads: CSAPRSGTGVNSPLHF. The CDR3 DNA reads TGCAGTGCTCCACGCTCCGGGACAGGGGTTAATTCACCCCTCCACTTT.

The table lists this clonotype with many counts. The chain uses TRBV6-2 or TRBV6-3 and TRBJ1-2; D is unresolved. The V gene's germline CDR1 is MNHEY and CDR2 SVGEGT. V lost 2 bases and J lost 8, with 33 bases in between. This CDR3 contains 20 residues. The CDR3 coding sequence is TGTGCCAGCAGTTACATGATACCCGGGCCAGCGATCTTCTCTGGTGGAGGCTACACCTTC. Translation: CASSYMIPGPAIFSGGGYTF.

This clonotype was counted ten times or more. In DNA, the CDR3 is TGTGCCAGCACACAAACGGGACACCCCCAAGAGACCCAGTACTTC. Translated, it gives CASTQTGHPQETQYF. V gene TRBV11-3 combines with J gene TRBJ2-5, with D possibly TRBD1 on 6 matching bases. The CDR3 runs 15 residues. Germline assignment: CDR1 SGHNT and CDR2 YENEEA. V was cut by 7 bases and J by 1 base, with 16 bases left in between.

This clonotype was seen many times. The chain couples TRBV7-6 to TRBJ2-3, with D possibly matching TRBD2 (7 bases). From germline, CDR1 is SGHVS and CDR2 FNYEAQ. Trimming left V 6 bases short and J 3 bases short, with 19 bases between. The CDR3 is 16 amino acids. Written as DNA, the CDR3 is TGTGCCAGCAGTCCTAGCGGAGGGGGGACTACAGATACGCAGTATTTT. Translated, it gives CASSPSGGGTTDTQYF. Variable domain in full (rest from reference TRBV7-6 and TRBJ2-3): GAGVSQSPRYKVTKRGQDVALRCDPISGHVSLYWYRQALGQGPEFLTYFNYEAQQDKSGLPNDRFSAERPEGSISTLTIQRTEQRDSAMYRCASSPSGGGTTDTQYFGPGTRLTVL.

This clonotype was seen ten or more times. The rearrangement joins TRBV6-9 to TRBJ2-1; 8 bases are a match to TRBD2. The V gene's germline CDR1 is MNHGY and CDR2 SVAAGI. V was pared by 6 bases and J by 6 bases, with 13 bases of the junction left unmatched. This CDR3 spans 16 amino acids. The CDR3 loop reads CASSQSKRERGNEQFF. DNA for the CDR3: TGTGCCAGCAGCCAATCCAAGCGGGAGAGGGGCAATGAGCAGTTCTTC.

This clonotype was counted ten times or more. V and J are TRBV7-2 and TRBJ2-5; 7 nucleotides align to TRBD2. The V gene end was trimmed by 1 base and the J gene end by 5 bases; junction bases not matched to a gene: 7. CDR3 length: 15 amino acids. Germline lookup yields CDR1 SGHTA and CDR2 FQGNSA. The CDR3 coding sequence is TGTGCCAGCAGCTTAGAGCGGGGCAGGGTGGAGACCCAGTACTTC. This gives the protein CASSLERGRVETQYF.

Many counts were recorded for this clonotype. The chain has TRBV7-9 and TRBJ1-1; possible D gene TRBD1, 6 bases. V lost 7 bases, J lost 4 bases, and 13 bases lay in between. This CDR3 region has 13 residues. The germline CDR1 and CDR2 sequences are SEHNR and FQNEAQ (reference sequence). The CDR3 is CASTMGAGTEAFF. CDR3 sequence (DNA): TGTGCCAGCACAATGGGGGCTGGCACTGAAGCTTTCTTT.

This clonotype was counted many times. This chain uses TRBV7-2 with TRBJ1-3; 9 bases match TRBD1. J was trimmed by 4 bases and V by 5 bases; bases with no gene match: 6. The CDR3 covers 15 residues. Germline loops: CDR1 SGHTA, CDR2 FQGNSA. DNA for the CDR3: TGTGCCAGCAGCGTGGGACAGGGTGCGGGAAACACCATATATTTT. Protein sequence: CASSVGQGAGNTIYF.

This clonotype was seen repeatedly, ten times or more. The CDR3: CASSLARGPQETQYF. The CDR3 DNA reads as TGTGCCAGCAGCTTAGCTAGGGGTCCCCAAGAGACCCAGTACTTC. The chain joins TRBV7-2 to TRBJ2-5; D possibly corresponds to TRBD1 (5 bases). V gave up 0 bases and J gave up 1 base, with 9 bases separating them. The CDR3 is 15 residues long. CDR1 is SGHTA, CDR2 FQGNSA, per germline.